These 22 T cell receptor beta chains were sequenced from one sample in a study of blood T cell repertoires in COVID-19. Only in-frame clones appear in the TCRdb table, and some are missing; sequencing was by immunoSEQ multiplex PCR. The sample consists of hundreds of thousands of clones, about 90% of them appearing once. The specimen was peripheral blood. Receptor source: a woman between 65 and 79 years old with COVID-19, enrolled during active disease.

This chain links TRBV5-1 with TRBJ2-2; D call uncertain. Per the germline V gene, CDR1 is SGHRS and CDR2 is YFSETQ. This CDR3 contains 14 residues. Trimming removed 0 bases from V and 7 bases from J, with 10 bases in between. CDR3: CASSLVASDGELFF. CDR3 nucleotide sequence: TGCGCCAGCAGCTTGGTCGCGAGCGACGGGGAGCTGTTTTTT.

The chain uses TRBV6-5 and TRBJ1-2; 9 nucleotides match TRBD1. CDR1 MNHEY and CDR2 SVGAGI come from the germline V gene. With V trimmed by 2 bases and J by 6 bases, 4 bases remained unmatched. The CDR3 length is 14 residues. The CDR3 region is CASSYHGTGNGYTF. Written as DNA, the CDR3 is TGTGCCAGCAGTTACCACGGGACAGGGAATGGCTACACCTTC.

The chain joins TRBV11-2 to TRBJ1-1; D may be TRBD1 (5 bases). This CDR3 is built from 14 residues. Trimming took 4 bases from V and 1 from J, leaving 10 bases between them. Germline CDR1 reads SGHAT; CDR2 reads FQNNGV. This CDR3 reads CASSWGAGNTEAFF. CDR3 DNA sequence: TGTGCCAGCAGCTGGGGCGCAGGGAACACTGAAGCTTTCTTT.

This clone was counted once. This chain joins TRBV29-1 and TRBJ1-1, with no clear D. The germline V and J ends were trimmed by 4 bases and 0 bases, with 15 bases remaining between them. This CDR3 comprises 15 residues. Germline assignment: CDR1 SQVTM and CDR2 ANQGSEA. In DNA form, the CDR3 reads TGCAGCGTTGGGATAGCCAAACTAATGAACACTGAAGCTTTCTTT. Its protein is CSVGIAKLMNTEAFF.

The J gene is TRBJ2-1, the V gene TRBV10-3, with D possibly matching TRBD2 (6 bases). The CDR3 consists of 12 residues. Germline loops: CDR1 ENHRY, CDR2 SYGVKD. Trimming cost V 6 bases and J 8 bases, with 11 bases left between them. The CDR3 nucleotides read TGTGCCATCAGGGGATCGGGGGATGAGCAGTTCTTC. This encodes CAIRGSGDEQFF.

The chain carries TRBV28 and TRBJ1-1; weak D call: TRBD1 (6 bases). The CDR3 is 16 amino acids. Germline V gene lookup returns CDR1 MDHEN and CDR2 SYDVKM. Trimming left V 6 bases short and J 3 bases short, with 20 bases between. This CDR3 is CASSQIWGGVDTEAFF. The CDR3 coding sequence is TGTGCCAGCAGCCAAATTTGGGGGGGCGTGGACACTGAAGCTTTCTTT. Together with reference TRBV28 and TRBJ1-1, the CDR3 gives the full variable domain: DVKVTQSSRYLVKRTGEKVFLECVQDMDHENMFWYRQDPGLGLRLIYFSYDVKMKEKGDIPEGYSVSREKKERFSLILESASTNQTSMYLCASSQIWGGVDTEAFFGQGTRLTVV.

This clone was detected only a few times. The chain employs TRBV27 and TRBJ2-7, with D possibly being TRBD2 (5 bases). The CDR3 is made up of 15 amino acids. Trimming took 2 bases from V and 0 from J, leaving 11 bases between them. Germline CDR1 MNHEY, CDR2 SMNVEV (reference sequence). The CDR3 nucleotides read TGTGCCAGCAGTTTAGAGGGTCGGAGCTCCTACGAGCAGTACTTC. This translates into CASSLEGRSSYEQYF.

CDR3 protein: CASSLAPTYSNQPQHF. For the CDR3, the DNA is TGTGCCAGCAGCTTAGCGCCCACATATAGCAATCAGCCCCAGCATTTT. The chain links TRBV7-8 to TRBJ1-5; D is uncertain. V gave up 0 bases and J gave up 0 bases, with 9 bases separating them. The germline gives CDR1 SGHVS, CDR2 FQNEAQ. This CDR3 has 16 residues.

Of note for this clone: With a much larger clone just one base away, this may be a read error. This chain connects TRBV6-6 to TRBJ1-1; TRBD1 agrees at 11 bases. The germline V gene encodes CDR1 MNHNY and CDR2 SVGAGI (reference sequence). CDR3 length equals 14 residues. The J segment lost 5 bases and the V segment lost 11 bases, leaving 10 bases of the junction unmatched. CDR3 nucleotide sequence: TGTGCCCGCCTAGGGACAGGGGGGGGGACTGAAGCTTTCTTT. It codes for CARLGTGGGTEAFF.

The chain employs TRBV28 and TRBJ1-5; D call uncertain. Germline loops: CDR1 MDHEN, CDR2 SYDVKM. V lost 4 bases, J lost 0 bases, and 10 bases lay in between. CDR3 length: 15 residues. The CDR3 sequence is CASSSPVSSNQPQHF. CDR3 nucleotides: TGTGCCAGCAGTTCCCCGGTGAGTAGCAATCAGCCCCAGCATTTT.

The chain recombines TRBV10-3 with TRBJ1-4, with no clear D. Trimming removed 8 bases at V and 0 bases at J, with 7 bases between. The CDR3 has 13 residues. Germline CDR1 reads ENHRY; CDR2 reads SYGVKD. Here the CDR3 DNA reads TGTGCCATCGCGGCCGCAACTAATGAAAAACTGTTTTTT. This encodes CAIAAATNEKLFF.

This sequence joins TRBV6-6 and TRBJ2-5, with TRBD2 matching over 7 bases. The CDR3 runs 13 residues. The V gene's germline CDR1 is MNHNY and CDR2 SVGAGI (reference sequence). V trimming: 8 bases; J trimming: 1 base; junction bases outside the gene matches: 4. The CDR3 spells CASCPGGQETQYF. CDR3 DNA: TGTGCCAGCTGCCCGGGGGGCCAAGAGACCCAGTACTTC.

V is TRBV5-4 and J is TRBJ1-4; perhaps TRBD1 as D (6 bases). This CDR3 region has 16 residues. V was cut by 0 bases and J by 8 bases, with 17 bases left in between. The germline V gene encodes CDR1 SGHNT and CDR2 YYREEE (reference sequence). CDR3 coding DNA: TGTGCCAGCAGCTTGGCGGGGGGCTGGCAATCGGAAAAACTGTTTTTT. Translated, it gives CASSLAGGWQSEKLFF.

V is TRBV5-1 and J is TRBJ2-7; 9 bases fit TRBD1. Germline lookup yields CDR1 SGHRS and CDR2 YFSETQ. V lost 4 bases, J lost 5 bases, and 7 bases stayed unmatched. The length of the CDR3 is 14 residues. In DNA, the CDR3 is TGCGCCAGCAGCCCCCCGGGACAGGGTGACGAGCAGTACTTC. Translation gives CASSPPGQGDEQYF.

CDR3 sequence reads: CASSQAWGGSGTGAYEQYF. CDR3 sequence (DNA): TGCGCCAGCAGCCAGGCCTGGGGGGGTTCCGGGACAGGGGCCTACGAGCAGTACTTC. The chain carries TRBV4-3 and TRBJ2-7, with 10 bases matching TRBD1. CDR1 and CDR2 from the germline V gene are LGHNA and YSLEER. This CDR3 has 19 amino acids. After removal of 3 bases from V and 2 bases from J, the junction contained 16 bases not matched to a gene.

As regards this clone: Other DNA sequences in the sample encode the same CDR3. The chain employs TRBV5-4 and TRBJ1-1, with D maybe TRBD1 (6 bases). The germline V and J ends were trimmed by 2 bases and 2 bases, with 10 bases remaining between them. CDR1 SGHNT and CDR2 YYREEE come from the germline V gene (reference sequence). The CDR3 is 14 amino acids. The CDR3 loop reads CASSLGQTNTEAFF. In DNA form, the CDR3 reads TGTGCCAGCAGCTTAGGACAGACAAACACTGAAGCTTTCTTT.

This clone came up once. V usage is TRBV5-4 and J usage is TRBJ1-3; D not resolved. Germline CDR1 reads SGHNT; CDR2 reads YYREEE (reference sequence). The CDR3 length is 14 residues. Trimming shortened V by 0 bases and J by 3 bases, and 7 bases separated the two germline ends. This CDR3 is CASSLGTVGNTIYF. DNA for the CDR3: TGTGCCAGCAGCTTGGGGACTGTTGGAAACACCATATATTTT.

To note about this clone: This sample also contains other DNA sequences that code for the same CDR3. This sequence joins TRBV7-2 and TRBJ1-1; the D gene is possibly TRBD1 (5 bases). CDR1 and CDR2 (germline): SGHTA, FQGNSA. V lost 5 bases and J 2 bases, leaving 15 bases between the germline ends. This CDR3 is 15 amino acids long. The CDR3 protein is CASSLMGRGNTEAFF. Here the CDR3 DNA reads TGTGCCAGCAGCCTAATGGGGAGGGGTAACACTGAAGCTTTCTTT.

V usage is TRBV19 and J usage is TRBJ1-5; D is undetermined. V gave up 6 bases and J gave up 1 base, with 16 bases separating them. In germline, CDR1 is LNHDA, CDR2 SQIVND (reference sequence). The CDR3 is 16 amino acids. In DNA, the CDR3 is TGTGCCAGTAGCTACGAAGGAGGAACGAGCAATCAGCCCCAGCATTTT. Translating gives CASSYEGGTSNQPQHF.

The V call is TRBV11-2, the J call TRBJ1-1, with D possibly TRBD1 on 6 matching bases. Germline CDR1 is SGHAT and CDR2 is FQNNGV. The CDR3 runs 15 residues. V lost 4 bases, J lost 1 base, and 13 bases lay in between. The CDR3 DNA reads TGTGCCAGCAGCTACTACAGGGTGGCGAACACTGAAGCTTTCTTT. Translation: CASSYYRVANTEAFF.

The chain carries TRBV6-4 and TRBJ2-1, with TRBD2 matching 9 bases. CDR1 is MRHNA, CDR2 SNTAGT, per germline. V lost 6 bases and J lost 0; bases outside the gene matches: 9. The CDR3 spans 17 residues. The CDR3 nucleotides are TGTGCCAGCAGCCTTACCCTGCGGGGGGGCTCCTACAATGAGCAGTTCTTC. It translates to CASSLTLRGGSYNEQFF.

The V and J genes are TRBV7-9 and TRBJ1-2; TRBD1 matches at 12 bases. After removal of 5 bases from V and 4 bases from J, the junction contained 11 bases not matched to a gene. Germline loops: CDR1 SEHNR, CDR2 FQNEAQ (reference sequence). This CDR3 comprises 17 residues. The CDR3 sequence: CASSLRGTGGAGYGYTF. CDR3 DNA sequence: TGTGCCAGCAGCCTCCGTGGGACAGGGGGCGCGGGCTATGGCTACACCTTC.